This entry lists 21 T cell receptor beta chains sequenced from one sample in a study of T cells in Graves' hyperthyroidism and ophthalmopathy. What was amplified from RNA transcripts were TCR beta CDR3 regions. The TCR CDR3 first-round RT-PCR relied on the HTBI primer set. From the multiplex PCR reads, TCRdb called clonotypes with MiXCR, one entry per CDR3 protein. The repertoire consists of 600,000 or so distinct CDR3 sequences, with 13% to 15% occurring once and the leading ten covering more than 6%. Sequenced sample: blood. The receptors stem from a woman younger than 30 with Graves' ophthalmopathy.

This clonotype was recorded a few times. J is TRBJ2-6 and V is TRBV4-3; the D gene is possibly TRBD2 (6 bases). Trimming shortened V by 4 bases and J by 0 bases, and 13 bases separated the two germline ends. CDR1 is LGHNA, CDR2 YSLEER, per germline. The CDR3 consists of 17 residues. CDR3 in DNA: TGCGCCAGCAGCCGCGGGACGGCGAGCTCTGGGGCCAACGTCCTGACTTTC. It specifies CASSRGTASSGANVLTF.

The rearrangement joins TRBV5-5 to TRBJ1-1; D gene uncertain. Trimming shortened V by 1 base and J by 7 bases, and 11 bases separated the two germline ends. The CDR3 covers 13 residues. The germline gives CDR1 SGHKS, CDR2 YYEKEE (reference sequence). The DNA of the CDR3 is TGTGCCAGCAGCTTGAACCCGCTCAATGAAGCTTTCTTT. The encoded protein is CASSLNPLNEAFF. Variable domain in full (rest from reference TRBV5-5 and TRBJ1-1): DAGVTQSPTHLIKTRGQQVTLRCSPISGHKSVSWYQQVLGQGPQFIFQYYEKEERGRGNFPDRFSARQFPNYSSELNVNALLLGDSALYLCASSLNPLNEAFFGQGTRLTVV.

The table lists this clonotype with many counts. The chain uses TRBV19 and TRBJ1-2; tentative D call: TRBD1 (6 bases). The CDR3 contains 16 residues. V lost 2 bases and J 5 bases, leaving 18 bases between the germline ends. CDR1 is LNHDA, CDR2 SQIVND, per germline (reference sequence). In nucleotides, the CDR3 is TGTGCCAGTAGTATATTGCCAGGACAGCCTTCTTATGGCTACACCTTC. It translates to CASSILPGQPSYGYTF.

This clonotype was detected a few times. The V call is TRBV5-1, the J call TRBJ2-5; 14 positions agree with TRBD2. Germline V gene data show CDR1 as SGHRS and CDR2 as YFSETQ. The CDR3 loop spans 18 amino acids. The junction had 5 bases not matched to a gene; V was cut back by 0 bases and J by 1 base. Here the CDR3 reads CASSLAGLAGGPQETQYF. CDR3 in DNA: TGCGCCAGCAGCTTGGCAGGACTAGCGGGAGGACCCCAAGAGACCCAGTACTTC. Based on the CDR3 plus reference TRBV5-1 and TRBJ2-5, the full variable domain is KAGVTQTPRYLIKTRGQQVTLSCSPISGHRSVSWYQQTPGQGLQFLFEYFSETQRNKGNFPGRFSGRQFSNSRSEMNVSTLELGDSALYLCASSLAGLAGGPQETQYFGPGTRLLVL.

This clonotype has only a few counts. The CDR3 DNA reads as TGTGCCAGTAGTATAGTTCCAGGGAAAGACACTGAAGCTTTCTTT. This encodes CASSIVPGKDTEAFF. The rearrangement links TRBV19 to TRBJ1-1, with D tentatively TRBD1 (5 bases). Per germline, CDR1 LNHDA and CDR2 SQIVND (reference sequence). Between the trimmed V and J ends, which lost 1 base and 3 bases, there was a span of 12 bases. This CDR3 is built from 15 residues.

Ten or more counts support this clonotype. The chain links TRBV28 to TRBJ2-7, with D tentatively TRBD1 (5 bases). Trimming took off 4 bases at V and 0 bases at J, with 16 bases between the two ends. Germline V CDR1 and CDR2: MDHEN, SYDVKM. This CDR3 is 16 amino acids long. The CDR3 DNA reads TGTGCCAGCAGTTCCCGACAGCCCAGGGTCTCCTACGAGCAGTACTTC. This sequence encodes CASSSRQPRVSYEQYF.

This clonotype was observed at least ten times. This rearrangement joins TRBV28 to TRBJ1-5; the match to TRBD1 covers 10 bases. The CDR3 consists of 15 residues. The V gene end was trimmed by 4 bases and the J gene end by 3 bases; junction bases not matched to a gene: 3. Germline V gene sequence: CDR1 MDHEN, CDR2 SYDVKM. The CDR3 spells CASSSDRGTNQPQHF. CDR3 sequence (DNA): TGTGCCAGCAGTTCGGACAGGGGGACCAATCAGCCCCAGCATTTT.

Of note for this clonotype: A much more abundant neighbour one base away suggests this may be a read error. The chain employs TRBV28 and TRBJ2-7; possible D gene TRBD1, 6 bases. Germline V CDR1 and CDR2: MDHEN, SYDVKM. Deletions cut 5 bases from V and 5 bases from J, with 16 bases between. The CDR3 contains 14 residues. The CDR3 DNA follows: TGTGCCAGCAGTGATCCCGGCCAGGGGAACGAGCAGTACTTC. Translation: CASSDPGQGNEQYF.

This clonotype was counted between two and nine times. V usage is TRBV4-2 and J usage is TRBJ1-4; 8 bases line up with TRBD1. Germline-derived CDR1 and CDR2 are LGHNA and YNFKEQ. Trimming removed 0 bases from V and 10 bases from J; junction bases left unmatched: 13. The CDR3 runs 17 residues. CDR3 protein: CASSQDLSRTGGGKLFF. DNA for the CDR3: TGTGCCAGCAGCCAAGATCTATCCCGTACAGGGGGTGGAAAACTGTTTTTT.

This clonotype was observed a handful of times. The chain is built from TRBV12-3 or TRBV12-4 and TRBJ1-2; TRBD1 agrees at 7 bases. With V trimmed by 4 bases and J by 7 bases, 9 bases remained unmatched. This CDR3 is built from 14 residues. This CDR3 is CASSSGTAHCGYTF. The DNA of the CDR3 is TGTGCCAGCAGTTCCGGGACAGCACACTGTGGCTACACCTTC.

This chain joins TRBV20-1 and TRBJ1-3; weak D call: TRBD1 (5 bases). The germline V gene encodes CDR1 DFQATT and CDR2 SNEGSKA (reference sequence). V lost 0 bases, J lost 0 bases, and 15 bases lay in between. The CDR3 contains 17 residues. The CDR3 loop is CSARDRGALSSGNTIYF. In DNA, the CDR3 is TGCAGTGCTAGAGATCGAGGGGCACTCAGCTCTGGAAACACCATATATTTT.

This clonotype was counted many times. The CDR3 loop reads CASSSGPNYNEQFF. The DNA for the CDR3 is TGTGCCAGCAGTTCGGGACCCAACTACAATGAGCAGTTCTTC. V gene TRBV28 combines with J gene TRBJ2-1; D tentatively reads TRBD1 or TRBD2 (5 bases each). Trimming took off 4 bases at V and 3 bases at J, with 10 bases between the two ends. The CDR3 consists of 14 residues. The germline gives CDR1 MDHEN, CDR2 SYDVKM.

This clonotype was seen more than once but under ten times. The chain joins TRBV10-3 to TRBJ2-2, with a tentative D call TRBD2 (6 bases). Trimming took 2 bases from V and 3 from J, leaving 16 bases between them. CDR3 length: 17 amino acids. Per germline, CDR1 ENHRY and CDR2 SYGVKD. The CDR3 loop is CAISERPAGYDTGELFF. CDR3 sequence (DNA): TGTGCCATCAGTGAGAGACCAGCGGGCTACGACACCGGGGAGCTGTTTTTT.

This clonotype came up many times. J is TRBJ2-7 and V is TRBV20-1, with a possible D match to TRBD2 (5 bases). CDR1 and CDR2 from the germline V gene are DFQATT and SNEGSKA (reference sequence). CDR3 size: 13 residues. V shed 2 bases and J shed 3 bases, with 11 bases lying between them. The chain's CDR3 is CSARSAVSYEQYF. CDR3 sequence (DNA): TGCAGTGCTAGATCAGCGGTCAGCTACGAGCAGTACTTC.

To note about this clonotype: A much bigger clone sits one base away, suggesting this may be a read error. This chain connects TRBV7-9 to TRBJ1-1, with D unresolved. V dropped 6 bases and J dropped 5 bases, with 16 bases sitting between them. Germline V lookup: CDR1 SEHNR, CDR2 FQNEAQ (reference sequence). The CDR3 spans 14 residues. The CDR3 loop is CASRLDGERTEAFF. In DNA, the CDR3 is TGTGCCAGCAGACTTGACGGGGAGAGGACTGAAGCTTTCTTT.

This clonotype was counted between two and nine times. The gene calls are TRBV9 and TRBJ2-1, with D unclear. V lost 4 bases to trimming and J lost 0 bases, with 14 bases between them. The CDR3 is 16 amino acids. The germline V gene has CDR1 SGDLS and CDR2 YYNGEE. In DNA, the CDR3 is TGTGCCAGCAGCCCAGCCGTGGTTTTCTCCTACAATGAGCAGTTCTTC. This codes for CASSPAVVFSYNEQFF.

At least ten counts were recorded for this clonotype. The rearrangement uses TRBV18 and TRBJ2-1; a weak D match, TRBD2 (6 bases). CDR1 KGHSH and CDR2 LQKENI come from the germline V gene. This CDR3 is built from 14 residues. Trimming removed 3 bases from V and 5 bases from J, with 11 bases in between. CDR3 bases: TGTGCCAGCTCACCGCTTGCGGGAAACAATGAGCAGTTCTTC. Encoded protein: CASSPLAGNNEQFF.

This clonotype was detected only a few times. This chain uses TRBV12-3 or TRBV12-4 with TRBJ2-1, with D perhaps TRBD1 (6 bases). Trimming took off 5 bases at V and 12 bases at J, with 17 bases between the two ends. This CDR3 region has 13 residues. CDR3 protein: CASSGVAGTRQFF. The CDR3, as DNA: TGTGCCAGCAGTGGGGTGGCCGGGACACGGCAGTTCTTC.

The chain has TRBV19 and TRBJ2-7, with D tentatively TRBD2 (5 bases). Trimming shortened V by 11 bases and J by 3 bases, and 23 bases separated the two germline ends. CDR3 size: 15 residues. CDR1 LNHDA and CDR2 SQIVND come from the germline V gene (reference sequence). CDR3 bases: TGTGCCTCAACTACGGGGTTTGGGGAGCTCTACGAGCAGTACTTC. Translated: CASTTGFGELYEQYF.

The table lists this clonotype with many counts. The chain recombines TRBV2 with TRBJ2-7, with TRBD2 as a possible D gene (5 bases). The CDR3 runs 12 residues. Trimming cost V 4 bases and J 4 bases, with 8 bases left between them. Germline-derived CDR1 and CDR2 are SNHLY and FYNNEI. In nucleotides, the CDR3 is TGTGCCAGCAGTGGCGAGGGATACGAGCAGTACTTC. Amino acid sequence: CASSGEGYEQYF.

The chain's CDR3 is CASSLRTGLKFFYGYTF. The DNA for the CDR3 is TGCGCCAGCAGCCTCCGGACAGGACTTAAGTTCTTCTATGGCTACACCTTC. V and J are TRBV5-1 and TRBJ1-2; 7 positions match TRBD1. With 4 bases clipped from V and 4 bases from J, the junction kept 16 bases outside the gene matches. The CDR3 spans 17 residues. Germline V gene data show CDR1 as SGHRS and CDR2 as YFSETQ.